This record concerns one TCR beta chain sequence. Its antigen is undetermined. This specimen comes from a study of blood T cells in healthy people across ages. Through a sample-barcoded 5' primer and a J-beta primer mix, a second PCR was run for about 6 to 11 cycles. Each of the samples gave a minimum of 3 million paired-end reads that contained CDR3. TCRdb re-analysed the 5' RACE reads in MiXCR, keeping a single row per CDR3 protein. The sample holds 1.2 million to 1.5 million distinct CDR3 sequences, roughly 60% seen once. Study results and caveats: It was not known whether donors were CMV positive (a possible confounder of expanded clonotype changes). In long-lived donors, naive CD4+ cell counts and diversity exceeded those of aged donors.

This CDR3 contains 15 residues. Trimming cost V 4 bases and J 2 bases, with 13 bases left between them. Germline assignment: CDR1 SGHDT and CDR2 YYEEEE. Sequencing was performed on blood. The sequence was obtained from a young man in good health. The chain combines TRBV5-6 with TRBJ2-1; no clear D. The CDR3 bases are TGTGCCAGCAGCGATCGTGGTTATGCCTACAATGAGCAGTTCTTC. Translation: CASSDRGYAYNEQFF.